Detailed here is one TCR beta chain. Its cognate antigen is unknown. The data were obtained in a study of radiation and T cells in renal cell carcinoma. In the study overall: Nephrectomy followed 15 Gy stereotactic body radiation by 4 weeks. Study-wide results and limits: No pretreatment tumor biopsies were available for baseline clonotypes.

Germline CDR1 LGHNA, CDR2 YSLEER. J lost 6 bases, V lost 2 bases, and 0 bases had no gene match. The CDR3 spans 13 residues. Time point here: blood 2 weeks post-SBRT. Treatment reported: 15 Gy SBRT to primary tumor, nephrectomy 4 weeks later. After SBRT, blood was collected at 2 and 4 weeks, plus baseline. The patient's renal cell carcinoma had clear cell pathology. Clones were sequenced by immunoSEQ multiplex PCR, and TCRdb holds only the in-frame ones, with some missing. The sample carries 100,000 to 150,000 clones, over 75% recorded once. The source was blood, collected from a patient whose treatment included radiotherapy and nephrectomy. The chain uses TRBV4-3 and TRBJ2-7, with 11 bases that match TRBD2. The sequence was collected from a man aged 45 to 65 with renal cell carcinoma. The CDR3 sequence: CASSQTSGGEQYF. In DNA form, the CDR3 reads TGCGCCAGCAGCCAAACTAGCGGGGGCGAGCAGTACTTC.